A single T cell receptor beta chain is shown here with its context. This clonotype appeared many times. Its recognized antigen is unknown. Per-base quality was not reported, and no clone a single base away is much larger than it. This record belongs to a study of neurological immune-mediated disorders (dated by TCRdb to about 2019). About the study as a whole: Peripheral blood TCR-beta repertoires from HTLV-I-associated myelopathy (HAM/TSP) patients, multiple sclerosis patients and healthy controls were compared by UMI-based sequencing. The 106 TCR-beta libraries covered PBMC samples along with longitudinal samples, technical triplicates, and paired sorted CD4+ and CD8+ T-cell subsets. Longitudinal HAM/TSP and healthy donors had 3 time-points each (3-40 month intervals). The cohort comprised about 70 subjects: about 15 HAM/TSP patients, around 35 multiple sclerosis patients and 20 healthy controls. Broad study findings and their caveats: TCR clonal expansion was greatest in HAM/TSP patients and smallest in MS patients, who ranked below even healthy controls. No identical CDR3 amino acid sequences were found to be shared among expanded clones across subjects, suggesting that TCR-beta repertoires were private in all groups.

To synthesize cDNA, template-switch 5'RACE was performed with a primer carrying a 10-nucleotide random unique molecular identifier so that each TCR transcript was tagged. Every sequencing run yielded over 200 million TCR-beta sequences covering 15-18 subjects. The RNeasy kit was used for extraction of total RNA. The KAPA Real-time Library Amplification kit was used to amplify TCR-beta VDJ regions with primers targeting the TCR constant region and the 5'RACE anchor. A first PCR added sample indexes and Illumina adaptors, and a second PCR then raised library yield. After Ampure bead purification, the TCR product of roughly 650 bp was size-selected on a 2% E-gel SizeSelection system. Before pooling, libraries had their quality checked on a Bioanalyzer, their concentration measured with Qubit, and their quantity determined with the Kapa Library Quantification kit. An Illumina HiSeq 2500 sequenced the libraries paired-end 2 x 150 bp. To increase sequence diversity, roughly 24-31% phiX was spiked into each library pool. As for the authors' bioinformatics: Quality-filtered reads were processed with the UMI-based MiGEC pipeline, and over 75% of raw TCR sequences were removed by the MiGEC pipeline during error correction. IMGT germline references were used for aligning VDJ genes, and each clonotype was defined as a unique CDR3 amino acid sequence together with its V-J genes. Clonal expansion, Shannon diversity and CDR3 relatedness (CalcPairwiseDistances, ClusterSamples) were evaluated with VDJtools, and phylogenetic trees were built with CLCbio workbench. Using coefficient-of-variation modelling across technical triplicates, the study counted a clone as expanded if it had at least 8 unique UMIs. TCRdb's own reprocessing of the public reads used fastp at Q25 and MiXCR and kept productive beta chains. Duplicate CDR3 protein sequences are folded into a single record with the most common DNA and genes. Here the V and J calls rest on TCRdb's processing, not on the authors' analysis. This sample comprises 57,000 or so distinct CDR3 sequences, less than 10% of them detected only once. Together, the top ten hold under 15% of the sample.

The CDR3 goes from the cysteine to the phenylalanine over 12 residues. Only the CDR3 portion is preserved as DNA: 36 bases, with reading frame beginning at the first base. V is shortened by 6 bases, J by 4 bases, and the region joining them spans 8 bases. CDR1 and CDR2, per the germline V gene, are SGHAT and FQNNGV. Interpreted using the paper, the time point label stands for: longitudinal time-point 2. The healthy controls were volunteers from a blood bank in Maryland, USA. For the unsorted PBMC libraries, 2 million PBMCs were stored in RNAlater at -80 degrees C until RNA extraction and were used to generate the libraries. Peripheral blood was subjected to Ficoll-Hypaque density gradient centrifugation to isolate PBMCs, which were then cryopreserved in liquid nitrogen.

The sample taken for sequencing was PBMCs. Rearrangement joined TRBV11-2 to TRBJ2-3; the best D guess is TRBD2, with 5 bases matching. This TCR was sampled from a man aged 25 to 40 in good health. The CDR3 region has the sequence CASSPAADTQYF. In nucleotides, the sequence is TGTGCCAGCAGTCCAGCGGCAGATACGCAGTATTTT.